The rows below give T cell receptor beta chains drawn from one sample of a study of blood T cell repertoires in COVID-19. Using immunoSEQ multiplex PCR, the repertoire was profiled, and TCRdb retains in-frame clones only, with some absent. The data hold about 180,000 clones, with around 73% observed a single time. Sequenced sample: PBMCs or T cells enriched from blood (not recorded which). Source of these receptors: a woman aged 50 to 60 who had recovered from COVID-19. CDR3s include the opening cysteine and the closing phenylalanine or tryptophan. The order of the fields is clone size, V gene, J gene, D gene, CDR3 protein, CDR3 DNA. The D gene is left open where the match is weak. Clone size is shown for a subset of rows, as once, few, many or a class of expanded clone.

-	TRBV11-3	TRBJ2-1	-	CASSLGLAEHNEQFF	TGTGCCAGCAGCTTAGGGCTCGCGGAGCACAATGAGCAGTTCTTC
-	TRBV19	TRBJ2-7	-	CASSRSGDYEQYF	TGTGCCAGTAGTCGATCCGGGGACTACGAGCAGTACTTC
-	TRBV9	TRBJ2-1	-	CASSATEDRQFF	TGTGCCAGCAGCGCCACGGAGGACCGGCAGTTCTTC
few	TRBV5-1	TRBJ2-1	TRBD2	CASGSSGSVNEQFF	TGCGCCAGCGGGTCTAGCGGGAGTGTCAATGAGCAGTTCTTC
-	TRBV5-1	TRBJ1-3	TRBD1	CASSPDRGVGNTIYF	TGCGCCAGCAGCCCTGACAGGGGGGTTGGAAACACCATATATTTT
-	TRBV2	TRBJ2-7	-	CASSDYVYEQYF	TGTGCCAGCAGTGACTATGTCTACGAGCAGTACTTC
-	TRBV7-8	TRBJ2-1	TRBD2	CASSLGLASFYNEQFF	TGTGCCAGCAGCTTAGGACTAGCATCCTTCTACAATGAGCAGTTCTTC
-	TRBV27	TRBJ1-3	TRBD1	CASSRGTGGAEGNTIYF	TGTGCCAGCAGTCGAGGGACAGGGGGCGCAGAAGGAAACACCATATATTTT
few	TRBV6-1	TRBJ1-5	-	CASSVGGPGGSNQPQHF	TGTGCCAGCAGTGTTGGGGGCCCGGGTGGAAGCAATCAGCCCCAGCATTTT
-	TRBV19	TRBJ1-6	TRBD1	CASNPGQGYSPLHF	TGTGCCAGTAATCCTGGACAGGGGTATTCACCCCTCCACTTT
many	TRBV5-4	TRBJ2-7	TRBD1	CASSTGQGAGEQYF	TGTGCCAGCAGCACCGGACAGGGGGCAGGCGAGCAGTACTTC
once	TRBV24-1	TRBJ2-5	-	CATSVWLLEPYQETQYF	TGTGCCACCAGTGTATGGCTGTTGGAGCCGTACCAAGAGACCCAGTACTTC
-	TRBV21-1	TRBJ1-5	-	CASSKEVGTGSWGNQPQHF	-
-	TRBV12-5	TRBJ2-5	TRBD2	CASGTGTSGINF	TGTGCTAGTGGTACCGGGACTAGCGGGATCAACTTC
once	TRBV7-3	TRBJ1-2	-	CASSLKAGGPNYGYTF	TGTGCCAGCAGCTTAAAGGCTGGGGGCCCTAACTATGGCTACACCTTC
-	TRBV7-6	TRBJ1-5	-	CASSLVSGGNQPQHF	TGTGCCAGCAGCTTAGTTTCGGGGGGCAATCAGCCCCAGCATTTT
-	TRBV7-8	TRBJ2-7	-	CASSLYQGPSYEQYF	TGTGCCAGCAGCTTATATCAGGGCCCGTCCTACGAGCAGTACTTC
-	TRBV5-1	TRBJ2-7	-	CASGRDSHSYEQYF	TGCGCCAGCGGCCGGGACTCCCACTCCTACGAGCAGTACTTC
-	TRBV5-1	TRBJ1-5	-	CASSPGGISIQPQHF	TGCGCCAGCAGCCCAGGCGGGATTTCGATTCAGCCCCAGCATTTT
-	TRBV24-1	TRBJ2-3	-	CATSDLRTSTDTQYF	TGTGCCACCAGTGATTTGCGCACTAGCACAGATACGCAGTATTTT
-	TRBV5-1	TRBJ1-2	-	CASSLGDKNSGYTF	TGCGCCAGCAGCTTAGGGGACAAAAATTCCGGCTACACCTTC
-	TRBV7-8	TRBJ2-1	-	CASSLEGRNSYNEQFF	TGTGCCAGCAGCTTAGAGGGGAGGAACTCCTACAATGAGCAGTTCTTC
-	TRBV10-3	TRBJ2-7	-	CAISESVGHRDEQYF	TGTGCCATCAGTGAGTCAGTAGGGCACAGGGACGAGCAGTACTTC
-	TRBV10-1	TRBJ2-5	TRBD1	CASSPGQGETQYF	TGCGCCAGCAGTCCGGGACAGGGGGAGACCCAGTACTTC
-	TRBV9	TRBJ1-2	-	CASTRGPTRGGLTAHGYTF	TGTGCCAGCACCCGGGGTCCGACCCGGGGGGGGCTTACCGCCCATGGCTACACCTTC
-	TRBV5-1	TRBJ2-1	TRBD2	CASSFLTSGSSEQFF	TGCGCCAGCAGCTTTTTAACTAGCGGGAGTAGTGAGCAGTTCTTC
once	TRBV6-5	TRBJ1-3	TRBD1	CASRKTGTGNTIYF	TGTGCCAGCAGAAAGACAGGGACTGGAAACACCATATATTTT
once	TRBV6-5	TRBJ2-5	-	CASSYKGQPQETQYF	TGTGCCAGCAGTTATAAAGGACAGCCTCAAGAGACCCAGTACTTC
-	TRBV5-1	TRBJ1-6	-	CASSLSHEVNSPLHF	TGCGCCAGCAGCTTGAGTCATGAGGTGAATTCACCCCTCCACTTT
few	TRBV18	TRBJ1-1	-	CASSPAAGGISTEAFF	TGTGCCAGCTCACCGGCCGCCGGGGGGATCAGTACTGAAGCTTTCTTT
few	TRBV5-1	TRBJ2-5	TRBD2	CASKPGLAGETQYF	TGCGCCAGCAAACCGGGACTAGCGGGAGAGACCCAGTACTTC
-	TRBV13	TRBJ1-4	-	CASSLGWSVSGSDEKLFF	TGTGCCAGCAGCTTAGGATGGAGTGTTTCGGGATCGGACGAAAAACTGTTTTTT
-	TRBV7-2	TRBJ1-5	TRBD1	CASSPDRDQPQHF	TGTGCCAGCAGTCCGGACAGGGATCAGCCCCAGCATTTT
-	TRBV28	TRBJ1-2	-	CASGWEPLIVANYGYTF	TGTGCCAGCGGATGGGAGCCCCTAATTGTAGCTAACTATGGCTACACCTTC
-	TRBV6-5	TRBJ2-5	-	CASRGFRETQYF	TGTGCCAGCCGGGGTTTTAGGGAGACCCAGTACTTC
-	TRBV6-6	TRBJ2-5	-	CASRNGQSYQETQYF	TGTGCCAGCAGAAATGGACAGTCGTACCAAGAGACCCAGTACTTC
-	TRBV7-2	TRBJ2-1	-	CASSLSRGNEQFF	TGTGCCAGCAGCTTATCTCGGGGGAATGAGCAGTTCTTC
-	TRBV7-2	TRBJ2-1	-	CASSNVRANVYNEQFF	TGTGCCAGCAGCAATGTCCGCGCTAACGTGTACAATGAGCAGTTCTTC
-	TRBV20-1	TRBJ1-2	-	CSASRQVEYTF	TGCAGTGCTAGCCGACAGGTGGAGTACACCTTC
few	TRBV4-2	TRBJ2-1	TRBD2	CASSLGTSASNEQFF	TGTGCCAGCAGCCTGGGGACTAGCGCTAGTAATGAGCAGTTCTTC
few	TRBV4-1	TRBJ1-2	TRBD1	CASSQGDRGWDGYTF	TGCGCCAGCAGCCAAGGGGACAGGGGGTGGGATGGCTACACCTTC
-	TRBV10-3	TRBJ1-2	TRBD1	CAISDRLGYGYTF	TGTGCCATTTCGGACAGGTTAGGCTATGGCTACACCTTC
-	TRBV6-1	TRBJ2-7	TRBD2	CASSEGREVVYEQYF	TGTGCCAGCAGTGAGGGGCGGGAGGTAGTCTACGAGCAGTACTTC
few	TRBV3-1/TRBV3-2	TRBJ2-1	-	CASSLGGVARNEQFF	TGTGCCAGCAGTCTCGGCGGGGTCGCAAGGAATGAGCAGTTCTTC
-	TRBV7-2	TRBJ2-5	-	CASSGLKAGYQETQYF	TGTGCCAGCAGCGGGCTAAAGGCGGGGTACCAAGAGACCCAGTACTTC
-	TRBV7-6	TRBJ2-7	-	CASSLGLASSYEQYF	TGTGCCAGCAGCTTAGGGCTAGCGAGCTCCTACGAGCAGTACTTC